The 27 T cell receptor beta chains given below trace back to one sample, sequenced in a study of cytomegalovirus exposure and HLA in healthy donors. In the PCR, 60 Vbeta and 13 Jbeta primers were used. Profiled with immunoSEQ multiplex PCR; TCRdb holds only in-frame clones, not every one. The table for this sample gives roughly 100,000 clones. Sequenced input: PBMCs. The source is a man between 40 and 49 years old in good health and CMV-seronegative.

The chain couples TRBV30 to TRBJ2-3; 8 bases fit TRBD1. V lost 2 bases to trimming and J lost 1 base; unmatched junction nucleotides: 5. Germline V lookup: CDR1 GTSNPN, CDR2 SVGIG (reference sequence). This CDR3 spans 15 amino acids. DNA of the CDR3: TGTGCCTGGAGTCCCCGGACAGGGCGCACAGATACGCAGTATTTT. Translated: CAWSPRTGRTDTQYF. Drawing the rest from reference TRBV30 and TRBJ2-3, the complete variable domain is SQTIHQWPATLVQPVGSPLSLECTVEGTSNPNLYWYRQAAGRGLQLLFYSVGIGQISSEVPQNLSASRPQDRQFILSSKKLLLSDSGFYLCAWSPRTGRTDTQYFGPGTRLTVL.

CDR3 sequence: CASSQRQGGEQYF. The CDR3 DNA reads as TGTGCCAGCAGTCAAAGACAGGGAGGCGAGCAGTACTTC. The chain has TRBV5-4 and TRBJ2-7, with TRBD1 as a possible D gene (7 bases). This CDR3 region has 13 residues. CDR1 and CDR2 from the germline V gene are SGHNT and YYREEE (reference sequence). Trimming took 5 bases from V and 6 from J, leaving 15 bases between them.

The chain combines TRBV28 with TRBJ2-2; 9 nucleotides match TRBD1. CDR1 is MDHEN, CDR2 SYDVKM, per germline. The CDR3 length is 16 residues. Germline trimming cut 3 bases from V and 6 bases from J; bases unmatched to any gene: 8. The CDR3 region has the DNA TGTGCCAGCAGTTTGCAGGGGACAGGGAGGGCCGGGGAGCTGTTTTTT. It translates to CASSLQGTGRAGELFF.

The rearrangement joins TRBV27 to TRBJ2-2, with TRBD2 identical over 7 bases. The length of the CDR3 is 18 residues. Germline-derived CDR1 and CDR2 are MNHEY and SMNVEV (reference sequence). With 0 bases clipped from V and 0 bases from J, the junction kept 7 bases outside the gene matches. The CDR3 DNA follows: TGTGCCAGCAGTTTATCGTGGCCTAGCGGTACGAACACCGGGGAGCTGTTTTTT. Its translation: CASSLSWPSGTNTGELFF.

The rearrangement joins TRBV2 to TRBJ2-1; D gene uncertain. Germline-derived CDR1 and CDR2 are SNHLY and FYNNEI. Trimming took 4 bases from V and 10 from J, leaving 8 bases between them. CDR3 length equals 11 residues. CDR3 sequence (DNA): TGTGCCAGCAGTGCCTTGGCCGAGCAGTTCTTC. This encodes CASSALAEQFF.

The chain has TRBV30 and TRBJ1-1; no definite D call. This CDR3 is built from 13 residues. The ends were cut back, 0 bases at V and 10 bases at J, with 15 bases in the middle. From germline, CDR1 is GTSNPN and CDR2 SVGIG (reference sequence). DNA of the CDR3: TGTGCCTGGAGTGTACGGTACGGAGATGCAGCTTTCTTT. It translates to CAWSVRYGDAAFF.

The gene calls are TRBV28 and TRBJ2-7, with a possible D match to TRBD2 (6 bases). Trimming removed 7 bases at V and 5 bases at J, with 15 bases between. CDR1 is MDHEN and CDR2 is SYDVKM in the germline V gene. This CDR3 spans 13 amino acids. The CDR3 loop reads CASNGGIAHEQYF. The DNA of the CDR3 is TGTGCCAGCAATGGCGGGATAGCCCACGAGCAGTACTTC. Complete variable domain (other parts from reference TRBV28 and TRBJ2-7): DVKVTQSSRYLVKRTGEKVFLECVQDMDHENMFWYRQDPGLGLRLIYFSYDVKMKEKGDIPEGYSVSREKKERFSLILESASTNQTSMYLCASNGGIAHEQYFGPGTRLTVT.

The V and J genes are TRBV19 and TRBJ2-1; the D is unclear. The germline CDR1 and CDR2 sequences are LNHDA and SQIVND (reference sequence). The CDR3 totals 13 residues. The V gene lost 8 bases and the J gene lost 0 bases, with 8 bases spanning the gap. CDR3 sequence reads: CASSLSSYNEQFF. The CDR3 coding sequence is TGTGCCAGTTCCCTAAGCTCCTACAATGAGCAGTTCTTC.

The CDR3 sequence: CTQGELLYEQYF. The CDR3, as DNA: TGCACCCAGGGGGAGCTGTTATACGAGCAGTACTTC. The V call is TRBV5-1, the J call TRBJ2-7; TRBD1 matches 7 bases. The CDR3 is made up of 12 amino acids. Germline CDR1 SGHRS, CDR2 YFSETQ.

The chain employs TRBV5-1 and TRBJ2-4; the D gene is possibly TRBD2 (6 bases). Trimming removed 3 bases from V and 1 base from J, with 23 bases in between. Germline-derived CDR1 and CDR2 are SGHRS and YFSETQ. The CDR3 extends over 19 amino acids. Here the CDR3 reads CASSSGDSRRTLAKNIQYF. The CDR3 nucleotides are TGCGCCAGCAGCTCGGGAGACTCGAGGAGGACGCTCGCCAAAAACATTCAGTACTTC.

The chain carries TRBV2 and TRBJ2-1, with 10 bases aligning to TRBD2. Trimming took 6 bases from V and 4 from J; bases not matched to a gene: 6. The CDR3 runs 15 residues. The V gene's germline CDR1 is SNHLY and CDR2 FYNNEI. The CDR3 loop reads CASRVTSGAYNEQFF. The DNA of the CDR3 is TGTGCCAGCAGGGTTACTAGCGGGGCGTACAATGAGCAGTTCTTC. Full variable domain (missing parts from reference TRBV2 and TRBJ2-1): EPEVTQTPSHQVTQMGQEVILRCVPISNHLYFYWYRQILGQKVEFLVSFYNNEISEKSEIFDDQFSVERPDGSNFTLKIRSTKLEDSAMYFCASRVTSGAYNEQFFGPGTRLTVL.

This chain uses TRBV6-4 with TRBJ1-1; D remains unclear. CDR1 and CDR2 (germline): MRHNA, SNTAGT. The CDR3 runs 18 residues. Between the trimmed V and J ends, which lost 2 bases and 2 bases, there was a span of 21 bases. The CDR3 loop reads CASSDPRRSARVNTEAFF. CDR3 nucleotides: TGTGCCAGCAGTGACCCCCGCAGGTCCGCGCGGGTAAACACTGAAGCTTTCTTT.

The CDR3 DNA follows: TGTGCCAGCAGCTCCCCCGGGACTACCCGCGGGGGCGGGGAGCTGTTTTTT. This encodes CASSSPGTTRGGGELFF. The chain is built from TRBV5-4 and TRBJ2-2, with 7 bases identical to TRBD2. The germline gives CDR1 SGHNT, CDR2 YYREEE (reference sequence). V lost 3 bases and J lost 7; bases outside the gene matches: 15. The CDR3 has 17 amino acids.

The chain is built from TRBV19 and TRBJ2-3; D might be TRBD2 (6 bases). V was clipped by 5 bases and J by 5 bases, with 17 bases between them. Germline V CDR1 and CDR2: LNHDA, SQIVND (reference sequence). The CDR3 has 15 residues. CDR3 nucleotide sequence: TGTGCCAGTAGTCCCCAGTCGGGGGTTGGAGATACGCAGTATTTT. Its protein product is CASSPQSGVGDTQYF.

This chain connects TRBV14 to TRBJ2-1; 8 bases fit TRBD2. The germline V gene encodes CDR1 SGHDN and CDR2 FVKESK. The CDR3 totals 17 residues. With 2 bases clipped from V and 5 bases from J, the junction kept 11 bases outside the gene matches. DNA of the CDR3: TGTGCCAGCAGCCAACATGGCGGGGGGACTCCTAACAATGAGCAGTTCTTC. Protein sequence: CASSQHGGGTPNNEQFF.

V gene TRBV5-1 combines with J gene TRBJ1-4; no reliable D call. Germline assignment: CDR1 SGHRS and CDR2 YFSETQ. This CDR3 has 13 amino acids. V was pared by 4 bases and J by 2 bases, with 6 bases between. CDR3 bases: TGCGCCAGCAGCCCTGTCACTAATGAAAAACTGTTTTTT. Translating gives CASSPVTNEKLFF.

The chain uses TRBV28 and TRBJ1-2, with 7 bases identical to TRBD1. There are 14 residues in the CDR3. The V segment lost 5 bases and the J segment 6 bases; nucleotides outside the gene matches: 9. Germline CDR1 and CDR2: MDHEN and SYDVKM. The CDR3: CASSSRGYWHGYTF. CDR3 nucleotides: TGTGCCAGCAGTAGCAGGGGGTACTGGCATGGCTACACCTTC.

V gene TRBV6-5 combines with J gene TRBJ1-6; D remains ambiguous. Germline CDR1 MNHEY, CDR2 SVGAGI. Between the trimmed V and J ends, which lost 0 bases and 10 bases, there was a span of 13 bases. The CDR3 runs to 15 residues. Here the CDR3 DNA reads TGTGCCAGCAGTTACTCTCCCTCAAGCGGATCACCCCTCCACTTT. It encodes CASSYSPSSGSPLHF.

This chain uses TRBV7-2 with TRBJ1-2; D is unresolved. Germline CDR1 is SGHTA and CDR2 is FQGNSA. CDR3 length equals 15 residues. V was trimmed by 3 bases and J by 5 bases, leaving 16 bases between them. The CDR3 here is CASSFDRNTWYGYTF. The CDR3 DNA is TGTGCCAGCAGCTTTGATCGTAACACGTGGTATGGCTACACCTTC.

The chain combines TRBV19 with TRBJ2-2; 7 bases are shared with TRBD1. With V trimmed by 10 bases and J by 4 bases, 3 bases remained unmatched. The CDR3 has 12 amino acids. Germline CDR1 is LNHDA and CDR2 is SQIVND (reference sequence). In DNA form, the CDR3 reads TGTGCCACTTACAGGGGCACCGGGGAGCTGTTTTTT. Translating it yields CATYRGTGELFF.

Here the CDR3 reads CASSWAGGDEQYF. DNA for the CDR3: TGTGCCAGCAGTTGGGCAGGGGGCGATGAGCAGTACTTC. The chain combines TRBV2 with TRBJ2-7; 8 nucleotides align to TRBD1. This CDR3 region has 13 residues. The germline gives CDR1 SNHLY, CDR2 FYNNEI. Losses at the gene ends were 5 bases for V and 7 bases for J; bases not matched to a gene: 7.

The V call is TRBV6-5, the J call TRBJ2-7, with no clear D. V lost 6 bases and J 2 bases, leaving 11 bases between the germline ends. This CDR3 has 13 amino acids. Germline CDR1 MNHEY, CDR2 SVGAGI. The CDR3 loop reads CASRPDITYEQYF. CDR3 DNA: TGTGCCAGCAGACCCGACATTACCTACGAGCAGTACTTC.

The chain couples TRBV5-8 to TRBJ2-5; 8 bases align to TRBD2. Germline-derived CDR1 and CDR2 are SGHTS and YDEGEE. The CDR3 has 14 amino acids. After removal of 6 bases from V and 3 bases from J, the junction contained 7 bases not matched to a gene. CDR3 sequence: CASNHPTSEETQYF. Here the CDR3 DNA reads TGTGCCAGCAACCACCCGACTAGCGAAGAGACCCAGTACTTC.

The chain is built from TRBV7-9 and TRBJ2-3; TRBD2 matches 9 bases. CDR3 size: 15 residues. Trimming took 4 bases from V and 2 from J; bases not matched to a gene: 4. Germline V CDR1 and CDR2: SEHNR, FQNEAQ (reference sequence). CDR3 region: CASSSLAGFTDTQYF. Here the CDR3 DNA reads TGTGCCAGCAGCTCGCTAGCGGGATTCACAGATACGCAGTATTTT.

This chain uses TRBV28 with TRBJ1-1, with 8 bases fitting TRBD1. The germline V gene encodes CDR1 MDHEN and CDR2 SYDVKM. The CDR3 is 14 amino acids. The V and J ends lost 5 bases and 3 bases, in that order; junction bases with no gene match: 5. The CDR3 loop reads CASSPGGTDTEAFF. As DNA, the CDR3 is TGTGCCAGCAGTCCAGGGGGCACGGACACTGAAGCTTTCTTT.

This chain uses TRBV30 with TRBJ1-2; TRBD1 matches at 11 bases. There are 13 residues in the CDR3. Germline assignment: CDR1 GTSNPN and CDR2 SVGIG (reference sequence). Losses at the gene ends were 3 bases for V and 9 bases for J; bases not matched to a gene: 6. The CDR3 region is CAWSGTGGLRYTF. The CDR3 DNA sequence: TGTGCCTGGAGCGGGACAGGGGGACTGCGCTACACCTTC.

This sequence joins TRBV11-2 and TRBJ1-5; 7 bases agree with TRBD1. The trim removed 1 base at V and 7 bases at J, leaving 7 bases unmatched. Germline V gene lookup returns CDR1 SGHAT and CDR2 FQNNGV. This CDR3 is built from 15 residues. Here the CDR3 DNA reads TGTGCCAGCAGCTTAGTTGGAGGGGGCTGGCAGCCCCAGCATTTT. Its protein is CASSLVGGGWQPQHF.